The 5 T cell receptor beta chains in this list originate from one sample, sequenced in a study of cytomegalovirus exposure and HLA in healthy donors. PCR primers comprised 60 Vbeta and 13 Jbeta primers. The method was immunoSEQ multiplex PCR; TCRdb's version includes in-frame clones alone and lacks a portion of them. The data show roughly 130,000 clones, 65% to 80% seen once. Material: PBMCs. The receptors shown here come from a male donor in good health and CMV-seropositive.

This chain uses TRBV2 with TRBJ2-2; TRBD2 aligns across 10 bases. The CDR3 extends over 15 amino acids. The ends lost 6 bases at V and 4 bases at J; junction bases unmatched: 5. Germline CDR1 reads SNHLY; CDR2 reads FYNNEI. This CDR3 is CASRAVAGGTGELFF. The CDR3 DNA follows: TGTGCCAGCAGAGCAGTAGCGGGAGGCACCGGGGAGCTGTTTTTT.

Regarding this clone: Germline is not matched at one junction end, which may reflect a read error. V gene TRBV7-9 combines with J gene TRBJ2-7; 16 bases line up with TRBD2. Germline loops: CDR1 SEHNR, CDR2 FQNEAQ (reference sequence). The CDR3 spans 16 residues. DNA of the CDR3: TGTTCCAGCAGCTTGGGACTAGCGGGAGGGACCTACGAGCAGTACTTC. The encoded protein is CSSSLGLAGGTYEQYF.

DNA of the CDR3: TGTGCCAGCAGCGTAGCGGGGGGGTCGCAAGAGACCCAGTACTTC. Its protein product is CASSVAGGSQETQYF. This chain uses TRBV9 with TRBJ2-5; 8 bases align to TRBD2. CDR1 and CDR2 (germline): SGDLS, YYNGEE. Trimming at V came to 0 bases and at J to 2 bases, leaving 3 bases not matched to a gene. CDR3 length equals 15 residues.

This clone was seen a handful of times. The chain combines TRBV4-2 with TRBJ2-1, with 8 bases fitting TRBD1. Germline CDR1 LGHNA, CDR2 YNFKEQ. The CDR3 loop spans 18 amino acids. V trimming: 3 bases; J trimming: 2 bases; junction bases outside the gene matches: 12. The CDR3 bases are TGTGCCAGCAGCCAGGTAGTAACGGGACAGGCTACCTACAATGAGCAGTTCTTC. It yields the protein CASSQVVTGQATYNEQFF.

This chain uses TRBV7-2 with TRBJ2-1, with 12 bases that match TRBD1. Germline CDR1 reads SGHTA; CDR2 reads FQGNSA. V trimming: 5 bases; J trimming: 9 bases; junction bases outside the gene matches: 8. This CDR3 comprises 15 residues. The CDR3 sequence is CASSRSGTGGIEQFF. In DNA, the CDR3 is TGTGCCAGCAGCAGATCCGGGACAGGGGGCATTGAGCAGTTCTTC.